This is a list of T cell receptor beta chains from one sample in a study of T-cell reconstitution after alpha-beta-depleted transplantation in children. MiXCR, run by TCRdb on the PCR reads, gives a single entry per CDR3 protein. The sample carries fewer than 450,000 distinct CDR3 sequences, around 16% recorded once. This material consisted of PBMCs, mostly from graft donor cells, taken 360 days after TCRalphabeta/CD19-depleted stem cell transplant. The source is a male patient aged 2 to 10 who had a stem cell transplant for acute lymphoblastic leukemia, so the T cells may come from the graft donor. Both conserved end residues are part of each CDR3. Fields, in order: J gene, clone size, V gene, CDR3 protein. The listing skips clone size in some rows; elsewhere it reads once, few, many or a size class.

j_gene: TRBJ2-2
abundance: NA
v_gene: TRBV10-3
CDR3aa: CARTGDTVGELFF

j_gene: TRBJ2-1
abundance: NA
v_gene: TRBV5-1
CDR3aa: CASSLAAAPSYNEQFF

j_gene: TRBJ2-2
abundance: NA
v_gene: TRBV21-1
CDR3aa: CASSKTSGGETAGELFF

j_gene: TRBJ1-1
abundance: few
v_gene: TRBV12-3/TRBV12-4
CDR3aa: CASSLGLGNTEAFF

j_gene: TRBJ2-3
abundance: NA
v_gene: TRBV12-3/TRBV12-4
CDR3aa: CASSLELAGGGDTQYF

j_gene: TRBJ2-1
abundance: NA
v_gene: TRBV20-1
CDR3aa: CSAREGGGQGTYNEQFF

j_gene: TRBJ2-3
abundance: NA
v_gene: TRBV29-1
CDR3aa: CSVALGGRTDTQYF

j_gene: TRBJ2-5
abundance: NA
v_gene: TRBV11-2
CDR3aa: CASSLGGTPETQYF

j_gene: TRBJ1-2
abundance: NA
v_gene: TRBV7-9
CDR3aa: CASSSTWEGRSGYGYTF

j_gene: TRBJ2-3
abundance: few
v_gene: TRBV6-2/TRBV6-3
CDR3aa: CASSYPGTSGRPSTDTQYF

j_gene: TRBJ2-1
abundance: NA
v_gene: TRBV6-2/TRBV6-3
CDR3aa: CASSYRTSGRGDLYNEQFF

j_gene: TRBJ1-5
abundance: NA
v_gene: TRBV7-9
CDR3aa: CASSYGDSNQPQHF

j_gene: TRBJ2-4
abundance: NA
v_gene: TRBV6-2/TRBV6-3
CDR3aa: CASSYPRDRGLLAKNIQYF

j_gene: TRBJ2-5
abundance: NA
v_gene: TRBV12-3/TRBV12-4
CDR3aa: CASQEVGVGETQYF

j_gene: TRBJ2-3
abundance: NA
v_gene: TRBV6-5
CDR3aa: CASSYAGASYTQYF

j_gene: TRBJ2-7
abundance: NA
v_gene: TRBV18
CDR3aa: CASSPAVASFPHEQYF

j_gene: TRBJ2-1
abundance: NA
v_gene: TRBV18
CDR3aa: CASSPNWETRPSSYNEQFF

j_gene: TRBJ2-7
abundance: few
v_gene: TRBV29-1
CDR3aa: CSAEGGSYEQYF

j_gene: TRBJ2-5
abundance: NA
v_gene: TRBV28
CDR3aa: CASRSYRETETQYF

j_gene: TRBJ2-1
abundance: NA
v_gene: TRBV20-1
CDR3aa: CSARYLGNNEQFF

j_gene: TRBJ2-3
abundance: few
v_gene: TRBV4-2
CDR3aa: CASNQQGGTDTQYF

j_gene: TRBJ2-3
abundance: few
v_gene: TRBV20-1
CDR3aa: CSAIAGTDTQYF

j_gene: TRBJ2-3
abundance: few
v_gene: TRBV6-6
CDR3aa: CASSYANTQYF

j_gene: TRBJ2-5
abundance: few
v_gene: TRBV7-9
CDR3aa: CASSSSLGVGETQYF

j_gene: TRBJ1-4
abundance: NA
v_gene: TRBV12-3/TRBV12-4
CDR3aa: CASSLAGVSEKLFF

j_gene: TRBJ1-2
abundance: NA
v_gene: TRBV29-1
CDR3aa: CSVEGRNYGYTF

j_gene: TRBJ2-5
abundance: NA
v_gene: TRBV5-1
CDR3aa: CASSSLWGSGSVETQYF

j_gene: TRBJ2-5
abundance: few
v_gene: TRBV29-1
CDR3aa: CSVGEYSAAQYF

j_gene: TRBJ2-4
abundance: NA
v_gene: TRBV20-1
CDR3aa: CSARDPPEDRVGIQYF

j_gene: TRBJ2-7
abundance: few
v_gene: TRBV28
CDR3aa: CASSQTGQWYEQYF

j_gene: TRBJ2-1
abundance: few
v_gene: TRBV7-8
CDR3aa: CASSLALVGTSGKAYNEQFF

j_gene: TRBJ2-2
abundance: NA
v_gene: TRBV6-5
CDR3aa: CASSYGLGVGELFF

j_gene: TRBJ2-7
abundance: NA
v_gene: TRBV7-9
CDR3aa: CASSGLGSSYEQYF

j_gene: TRBJ1-2
abundance: few
v_gene: TRBV4-1
CDR3aa: CASSHRTEPPNYGYTF